The clone carrying this TCR beta chain came up a few times. This entry comes from a study of identical twins. Unique molecular identifiers were present on the cDNA, and a universal primer site came from template switching. Each CDR3 protein gets one entry after TCRdb re-called the 5' RACE reads with MiXCR. Among 250,000 to 350,000 distinct CDR3 sequences listed, about 8.3% were seen once. From germline, CDR1 is LNHDA and CDR2 SQIVND (reference sequence). Unmatched junction bases numbered 4, after V lost 0 bases and J lost 2 bases. CDR3 length equals 16 residues. The data were also submitted as part of a second study, on yellow fever vaccine responses in identical twins. That paper states: As reported, the vaccine T cell response of twins seemed partly convergent and partly personalized.

Sequencing used memory (CD45RO+) T cells sorted from blood. This receptor was identified in a woman aged 18-29 years in good health. This chain uses TRBV19 with TRBJ2-3, with 8 bases matching TRBD2. CDR3 bases: TGTGCCAGTAGTATAGATGCGGGAGGAGACACAGATACGCAGTATTTT. Amino acids: CASSIDAGGDTDTQYF.